The next 30 T cell receptor beta chains were all read from a single sample in a study of blood T cell repertoires in COVID-19. Generated by immunoSEQ multiplex PCR, the TCRdb table keeps only in-frame clones and is missing some. The top ten clones hold about 3% of a sample with some 350,000 clones, roughly 90% of them seen once. The sequenced sample was PBMCs or T cells enriched from blood (not recorded which). These receptors came from a woman aged 25 to 39 who had recovered from COVID-19.

The chain carries TRBV6-5 and TRBJ1-3, with a tentative D call TRBD1 (6 bases). The germline V and J ends were trimmed by 6 bases and 2 bases, with 14 bases remaining between them. The CDR3 extends over 15 amino acids. Germline lookup yields CDR1 MNHEY and CDR2 SVGAGI. The CDR3 nucleotides read TGTGCCAGCAGGCGGACAGAGGCCCCTGGAAACACCATATATTTT. Translated: CASRRTEAPGNTIYF.

In its sample, this clone was seen a few times. This chain joins TRBV27 and TRBJ1-1; D perhaps matches TRBD1 (5 bases). V lost 3 bases, J lost 1 base, and 12 bases lay in between. The germline CDR1 and CDR2 sequences are MNHEY and SMNVEV (reference sequence). CDR3 size: 15 residues. The CDR3 sequence is CASSFKLGGNTEAFF. The DNA for the CDR3 is TGTGCCAGCAGTTTTAAGCTGGGGGGGAACACTGAAGCTTTCTTT.

V and J are TRBV5-1 and TRBJ1-4; the D is unclear. Germline lookup yields CDR1 SGHRS and CDR2 YFSETQ. Trimming removed 2 bases from V and 2 bases from J, with 7 bases in between. This CDR3 has 14 residues. The CDR3 coding sequence is TGCGCCAGCAGCTTCGGAGGGACTAATGAAAAACTGTTTTTT. Its translation: CASSFGGTNEKLFF.

The gene calls are TRBV5-6 and TRBJ1-1, with TRBD1 identical over 8 bases. There are 15 residues in the CDR3. Germline lookup yields CDR1 SGHDT and CDR2 YYEEEE. V lost 4 bases, J lost 4 bases, and 9 bases stayed unmatched. The CDR3 loop is CASSPGQGLATEAFF. DNA of the CDR3: TGTGCCAGCAGCCCTGGACAGGGATTGGCCACTGAAGCTTTCTTT.

DNA of the CDR3: TGTGCCAGCAACCACAGGAACACTGAAGCTTTCTTT. This translates into CASNHRNTEAFF. The V and J genes are TRBV2 and TRBJ1-1, with unresolved D. Germline CDR1 SNHLY, CDR2 FYNNEI. The V and J ends lost 7 bases and 1 base respectively, with 7 bases between them. The CDR3 has 12 residues.

The chain uses TRBV10-3 and TRBJ2-3; weak D call: TRBD1 (5 bases). Per germline, CDR1 ENHRY and CDR2 SYGVKD. The CDR3 is made up of 15 amino acids. V was shortened by 3 bases and J by 5 bases, with 15 bases between the two germline ends. The CDR3 loop reads CAISDSRAYGDTQYF. The CDR3 region has the DNA TGTGCCATCAGTGATTCCAGGGCCTATGGAGATACGCAGTATTTT.

The V call is TRBV7-8, the J call TRBJ1-6; 7 bases are shared with TRBD1. The CDR3 loop spans 17 amino acids. CDR1 and CDR2 from the germline V gene are SGHVS and FQNEAQ. The V and J ends lost 4 bases and 4 bases, in that order; junction bases with no gene match: 10. The CDR3 bases are TGTGCCAGCAGCTCCTCCGGGACAGCCGGTTATAATTCACCCCTCCACTTT. It is translated as CASSSSGTAGYNSPLHF.

V gene TRBV5-8 combines with J gene TRBJ1-2; D unresolved. CDR1 SGHTS and CDR2 YDEGEE come from the germline V gene. CDR3 length equals 10 residues. Trimming cost V 4 bases and J 8 bases, with 6 bases left between them. The CDR3 reads CASSLDGYTF. The CDR3 DNA follows: TGTGCCAGCAGCCTAGACGGCTACACCTTC.

This chain links TRBV18 with TRBJ2-2, with D possibly TRBD2 on 6 matching bases. The CDR3 length is 17 residues. Germline lookup yields CDR1 KGHSH and CDR2 LQKENI. Trimming left V 3 bases short and J 2 bases short, with 16 bases between. For the CDR3, the DNA is TGTGCCAGCTCACCCGCCGGGGGACGCCCAAACACCGGGGAGCTGTTTTTT. Protein sequence: CASSPAGGRPNTGELFF.

The chain couples TRBV28 to TRBJ1-6; 10 bases are a match to TRBD1. V gave up 6 bases and J gave up 7 bases; unmatched junction bases: 6. This CDR3 has 15 residues. Germline assignment: CDR1 MDHEN and CDR2 SYDVKM. CDR3 in amino acids: CASRTGTGENSPLHF. The DNA for the CDR3 is TGTGCCAGCAGAACCGGGACAGGGGAAAATTCACCCCTCCACTTT.

V and J are TRBV7-9 and TRBJ2-4; D is unresolved. The CDR3 is 12 residues long. V was pared by 2 bases and J by 9 bases, with 8 bases between. Germline CDR1 is SEHNR and CDR2 is FQNEAQ (reference sequence). CDR3 residues: CASSLSSFIQYF. The CDR3 coding sequence is TGTGCCAGCAGCTTAAGCTCGTTCATTCAGTACTTC.

The V call is TRBV25-1, the J call TRBJ2-1; TRBD2 aligns across 10 bases. This CDR3 is built from 14 residues. Germline-derived CDR1 and CDR2 are MGHDK and SYGVNS. V dropped 4 bases and J dropped 7; count of bases not matched to a gene: 4. The chain's CDR3 is CASSVAGGGNEQFF. DNA of the CDR3: TGTGCCAGCAGTGTAGCGGGAGGAGGGAATGAGCAGTTCTTC.

This clone has only a few counts. The gene calls are TRBV7-3 and TRBJ1-2; D might be TRBD1 (6 bases). Trimming took 6 bases from V and 2 from J, leaving 13 bases between them. The germline V gene has CDR1 SGHTA and CDR2 FQGTGA. The CDR3 extends over 14 amino acids. The CDR3 bases are TGTGCCAGCAGTCAATCGGGGGGCAACTATGGCTACACCTTC. Translation gives CASSQSGGNYGYTF. The variable domain in full, with the rest retrieved from reference TRBV7-3 and TRBJ1-2, is GAGVSQTPSNKVTEKGKYVELRCDPISGHTALYWYRQSLGQGPEFLIYFQGTGAADDSGLPNDRFFAVRPEGSVSTLKIQRTERGDSAVYLCASSQSGGNYGYTFGSGTRLTVV.

The V and J genes are TRBV28 and TRBJ2-7; TRBD1 might be the D (6 bases). V was trimmed by 4 bases and J by 2 bases, leaving 21 bases between them. The CDR3 runs to 17 residues. Germline V gene sequence: CDR1 MDHEN, CDR2 SYDVKM. CDR3 sequence reads: CASSSPPGVAPTYEQYF. The CDR3 DNA sequence: TGTGCCAGCAGTTCCCCGCCAGGGGTGGCCCCTACCTACGAGCAGTACTTC.

The chain couples TRBV6-5 to TRBJ1-3; 7 bases line up with TRBD1. After removal of 5 bases from V and 3 bases from J, the junction contained 7 bases not matched to a gene. Germline loops: CDR1 MNHEY, CDR2 SVGAGI. This CDR3 region has 15 residues. CDR3 loop: CASSQTGTLGNTIYF. CDR3 sequence (DNA): TGTGCCAGCAGTCAGACAGGGACCCTTGGAAACACCATATATTTT.

This chain uses TRBV7-3 with TRBJ2-1; TRBD2 agrees at 7 bases. This CDR3 spans 14 amino acids. CDR1 and CDR2 from the germline V gene are SGHTA and FQGTGA. V shed 5 bases, J shed 6 bases, and the junction held 7 bases outside the gene matches. CDR3 sequence reads: CASSVSGSTNEQFF. In DNA form, the CDR3 reads TGTGCCAGCAGCGTTAGCGGGTCTACCAATGAGCAGTTCTTC. Full variable domain (rest looked up from reference TRBV7-3 and TRBJ2-1): GAGVSQTPSNKVTEKGKYVELRCDPISGHTALYWYRQSLGQGPEFLIYFQGTGAADDSGLPNDRFFAVRPEGSVSTLKIQRTERGDSAVYLCASSVSGSTNEQFFGPGTRLTVL.

The chain recombines TRBV7-9 with TRBJ1-4; 8 bases are shared with TRBD1. The CDR3 runs to 16 residues. With 1 base clipped from V and 7 bases from J, the junction kept 8 bases outside the gene matches. In germline, CDR1 is SEHNR, CDR2 FQNEAQ (reference sequence). CDR3: CASSLDLTGGAEKLFF. CDR3 in DNA: TGTGCCAGCAGCTTAGACCTAACAGGGGGAGCTGAAAAACTGTTTTTT. The full variable domain, rest sourced from reference TRBV7-9 and TRBJ1-4, is DTGVSQNPRHKITKRGQNVTFRCDPISEHNRLYWYRQTLGQGPEFLTYFQNEAQLEKSRLLSDRFSAERPKGSFSTLEIQRTEQGDSAMYLCASSLDLTGGAEKLFFGSGTQLSVL.

V gene TRBV19 combines with J gene TRBJ1-4, with a possible D match to TRBD1 (5 bases). Germline values: CDR1 LNHDA, CDR2 SQIVND (reference sequence). The CDR3 runs to 14 residues. V was trimmed by 3 bases and J by 7 bases, leaving 12 bases between them. The DNA for the CDR3 is TGTGCCAGTAGTATTGAGGACAAGATTGAAAAACTGTTTTTT. This sequence encodes CASSIEDKIEKLFF.

The table lists this clone with a count of one. V usage is TRBV3-1 (or the pseudogene TRBV3-2) and J usage is TRBJ2-2; the match to TRBD2 covers 7 bases. The germline V gene encodes CDR1 LGHDT and CDR2 YNNKEL (reference sequence). V shed 5 bases and J 6 bases; nucleotides not matched to a gene: 0. The CDR3 has 12 residues. CDR3 DNA: TGTGCCAGCAGCGCGGGGGCCGGGGAGCTGTTTTTT. Encoded protein: CASSAGAGELFF.

This clone was recorded once. The rearrangement links TRBV28 to TRBJ2-1, with TRBD2 as a possible D gene (6 bases). CDR3 size: 17 residues. The ends were cut back, 4 bases at V and 0 bases at J, with 16 bases in the middle. The V gene's germline CDR1 is MDHEN and CDR2 SYDVKM. The CDR3 protein is CASSSQGATSSYNEQFF. Written as DNA, the CDR3 is TGTGCCAGCAGTTCCCAGGGCGCGACTAGCTCCTACAATGAGCAGTTCTTC.

The chain is built from TRBV24-1 and TRBJ1-1; D perhaps matches TRBD1 (5 bases). The germline V gene encodes CDR1 KGHDR and CDR2 SFDVKD. The V gene lost 9 bases and the J gene lost 3 bases, with 19 bases spanning the gap. The CDR3 loop spans 15 amino acids. The DNA for the CDR3 is TGTGCCACCGTCGACGCGCAACAGGCCGACACTGAAGCTTTCTTT. The encoded protein is CATVDAQQADTEAFF.

This clone was seen a handful of times. The chain links TRBV11-2 to TRBJ1-4; no reliable D call. Germline V gene data show CDR1 as SGHAT and CDR2 as FQNNGV. The CDR3 spans 13 residues. The V gene lost 3 bases and the J gene lost 3 bases, with 5 bases spanning the gap. The CDR3 DNA sequence: TGTGCCAGCAGCTTGGCGGCTAATGAAAAACTGTTTTTT. Its protein is CASSLAANEKLFF.

The chain recombines TRBV2 with TRBJ1-4; no firm D call. CDR3 length equals 12 residues. Germline V lookup: CDR1 SNHLY, CDR2 FYNNEI. The V gene lost 5 bases and the J gene lost 8 bases, with 9 bases spanning the gap. This CDR3 reads CASSSPGEKLFF. The CDR3 nucleotides are TGTGCCAGCAGTTCCCCCGGGGAAAAACTGTTTTTT. The full variable domain, in which reference TRBV2 and TRBJ1-4 provide the parts outside the CDR3, is EPEVTQTPSHQVTQMGQEVILRCVPISNHLYFYWYRQILGQKVEFLVSFYNNEISEKSEIFDDQFSVERPDGSNFTLKIRSTKLEDSAMYFCASSSPGEKLFFGSGTQLSVL.

V gene TRBV27 combines with J gene TRBJ1-5; the D gene is possibly TRBD1 (5 bases). Looked up from germline, CDR1 is MNHEY and CDR2 is SMNVEV (reference sequence). The CDR3 contains 16 residues. Trimming stripped 2 bases from V and 3 bases from J, with 14 bases between. CDR3 sequence reads: CASSLIAGQVNQPQHF. The CDR3 DNA sequence: TGTGCCAGCAGTTTAATTGCAGGGCAAGTCAATCAGCCCCAGCATTTT.

The CDR3 DNA reads TGCGCCAGCAGCGCCGGGGACAGGGGGCCAGGAACTGAAGCTTTCTTT. Translated, it gives CASSAGDRGPGTEAFF. The rearrangement uses TRBV5-1 and TRBJ1-1; 12 bases are a match to TRBD1. The CDR3 is made up of 16 amino acids. CDR1 is SGHRS, CDR2 YFSETQ, per germline. J was trimmed by 5 bases and V by 4 bases; bases with no gene match: 9.

The gene calls are TRBV15 and TRBJ2-4; 10 bases fit TRBD2. After removal of 3 bases from V and 6 bases from J, the junction contained 5 bases not matched to a gene. Germline-derived CDR1 and CDR2 are LNHNV and YYDKDF (reference sequence). The CDR3 extends over 15 amino acids. CDR3 protein: CATSRASGGGNIQYF. In DNA form, the CDR3 reads TGTGCCACCAGCAGGGCTAGCGGGGGAGGAAACATTCAGTACTTC.

In this sample, this clone turned up once. A read error may account for a junction end that differs from germline. The V gene is TRBV7-9, the J gene TRBJ2-7, with 7 bases lining up with TRBD1. The CDR3 totals 16 residues. Germline V CDR1 and CDR2: SEHNR, FQNEAQ (reference sequence). The CDR3 DNA follows: TGTGCCAGCAGCCTAGCTCCGGGGACAGTATCCTACGAGCAGTACTTC. The encoded protein is CASSLAPGTVSYEQYF.

The CDR3 nucleotides read TGTGCCAGTAGTATAGAGGTCGGGGGGAACACTGAAGCTTTCTTT. This codes for CASSIEVGGNTEAFF. V gene TRBV19 combines with J gene TRBJ1-1, with D possibly matching TRBD1 (5 bases). The V gene's germline CDR1 is LNHDA and CDR2 SQIVND (reference sequence). With 0 bases removed from V and 1 base from J, the gap between germline ends came to 9 bases. This CDR3 contains 15 residues.

This sequence joins TRBV6-6 and TRBJ2-1; TRBD2 agrees at 9 bases. Germline V gene data show CDR1 as MNHNY and CDR2 as SVGAGI (reference sequence). Trimming cost V 6 bases and J 4 bases; bases outside gene matches: 10. This CDR3 comprises 16 residues. CDR3 DNA sequence: TGTGCCAGCAGCCCCTATAGCGGGGGCTCGTACAATGAGCAGTTCTTC. Encoded protein: CASSPYSGGSYNEQFF.

V usage is TRBV10-3 and J usage is TRBJ2-1; 9 bases line up with TRBD2. V dropped 10 bases and J dropped 7; count of bases not matched to a gene: 5. Germline V CDR1 and CDR2: ENHRY, SYGVKD. CDR3 length: 12 amino acids. The CDR3 here is CASRTSENEQFF. The CDR3 nucleotides are TGTGCCAGCAGGACTAGCGAGAATGAGCAGTTCTTC.